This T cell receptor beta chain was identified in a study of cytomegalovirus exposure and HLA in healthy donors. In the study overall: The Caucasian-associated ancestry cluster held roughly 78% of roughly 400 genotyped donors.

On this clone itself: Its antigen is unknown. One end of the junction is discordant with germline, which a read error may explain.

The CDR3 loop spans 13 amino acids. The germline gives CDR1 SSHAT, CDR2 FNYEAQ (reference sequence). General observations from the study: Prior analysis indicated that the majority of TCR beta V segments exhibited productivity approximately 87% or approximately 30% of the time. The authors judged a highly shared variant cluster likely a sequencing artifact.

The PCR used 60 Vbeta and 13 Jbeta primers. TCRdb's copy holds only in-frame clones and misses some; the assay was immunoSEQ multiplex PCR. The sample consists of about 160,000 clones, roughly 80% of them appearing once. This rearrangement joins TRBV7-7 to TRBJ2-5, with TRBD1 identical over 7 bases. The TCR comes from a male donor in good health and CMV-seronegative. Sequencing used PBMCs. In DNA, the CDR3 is TGTGCTAGCAGCATACCGGGACAGAAGACCCAGTACTTC. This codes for CASSIPGQKTQYF.